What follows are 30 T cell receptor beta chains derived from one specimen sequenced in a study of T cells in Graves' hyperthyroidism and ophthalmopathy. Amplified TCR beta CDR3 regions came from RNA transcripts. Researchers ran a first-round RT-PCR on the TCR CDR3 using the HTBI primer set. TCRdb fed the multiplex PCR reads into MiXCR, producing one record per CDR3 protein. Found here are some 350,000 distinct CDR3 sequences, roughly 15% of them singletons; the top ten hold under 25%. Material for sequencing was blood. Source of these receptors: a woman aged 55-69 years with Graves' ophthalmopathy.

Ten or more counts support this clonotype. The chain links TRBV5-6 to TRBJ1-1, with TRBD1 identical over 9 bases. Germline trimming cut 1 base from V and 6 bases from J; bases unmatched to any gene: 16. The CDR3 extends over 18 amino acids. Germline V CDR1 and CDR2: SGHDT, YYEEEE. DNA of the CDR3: TGTGCCAGCAGCTTGAGTTACATTACAGGGGGCGGGAGGGCTGAAGCTTTCTTT. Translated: CASSLSYITGGGRAEAFF. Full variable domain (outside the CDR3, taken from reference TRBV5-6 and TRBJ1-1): DAGVTQSPTHLIKTRGQQVTLRCSPKSGHDTVSWYQQALGQGPQFIFQYYEEEERQRGNFPDRFSGHQFPNYSSELNVNALLLGDSALYLCASSLSYITGGGRAEAFFGQGTRLTVV.

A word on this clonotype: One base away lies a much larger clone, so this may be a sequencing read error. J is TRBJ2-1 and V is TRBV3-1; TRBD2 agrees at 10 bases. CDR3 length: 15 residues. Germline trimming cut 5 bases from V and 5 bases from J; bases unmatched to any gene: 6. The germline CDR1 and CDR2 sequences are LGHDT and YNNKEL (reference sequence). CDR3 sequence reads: CASSKLLAGNNEQFF. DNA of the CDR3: TGTGCCAGCAGCAAGCTACTAGCGGGAAACAATGAGCAGTTCTTC.

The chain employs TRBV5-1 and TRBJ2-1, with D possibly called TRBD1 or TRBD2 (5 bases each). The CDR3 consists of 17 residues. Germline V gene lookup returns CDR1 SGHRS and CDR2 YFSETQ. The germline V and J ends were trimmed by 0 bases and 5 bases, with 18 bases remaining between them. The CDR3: CASSLGGRRLGNNEQFF. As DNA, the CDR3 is TGCGCCAGCAGCTTGGGGGGCCGGAGGCTCGGAAACAATGAGCAGTTCTTC.

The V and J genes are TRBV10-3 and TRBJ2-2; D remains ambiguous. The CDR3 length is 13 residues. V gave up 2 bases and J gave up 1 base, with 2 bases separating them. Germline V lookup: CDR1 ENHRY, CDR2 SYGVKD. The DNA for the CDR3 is TGTGCCATCAGTGAGGTGAACACCGGGGAGCTGTTTTTT. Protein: CAISEVNTGELFF.

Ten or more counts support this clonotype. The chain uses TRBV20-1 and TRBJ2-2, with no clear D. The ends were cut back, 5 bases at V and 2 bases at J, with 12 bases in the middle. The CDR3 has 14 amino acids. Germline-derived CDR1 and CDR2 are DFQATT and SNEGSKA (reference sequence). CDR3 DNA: TGCAGTGCTGCTTTAAAACTTAACACCGGGGAGCTGTTTTTT. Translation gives CSAALKLNTGELFF.

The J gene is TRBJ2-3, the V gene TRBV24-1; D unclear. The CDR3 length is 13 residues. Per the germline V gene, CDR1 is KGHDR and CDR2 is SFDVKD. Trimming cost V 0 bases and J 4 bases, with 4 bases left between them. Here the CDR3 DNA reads TGTGCCACCAGTGATTTGCTTTCAGATACGCAGTATTTT. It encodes CATSDLLSDTQYF.

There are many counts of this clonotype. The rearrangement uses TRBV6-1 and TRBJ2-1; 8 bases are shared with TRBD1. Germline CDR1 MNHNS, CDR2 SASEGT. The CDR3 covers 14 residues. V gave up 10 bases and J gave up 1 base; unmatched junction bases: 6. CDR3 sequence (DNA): TGTGCCACCCAGACAGGGGTTTCCTACAATGAGCAGTTCTTC. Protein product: CATQTGVSYNEQFF.

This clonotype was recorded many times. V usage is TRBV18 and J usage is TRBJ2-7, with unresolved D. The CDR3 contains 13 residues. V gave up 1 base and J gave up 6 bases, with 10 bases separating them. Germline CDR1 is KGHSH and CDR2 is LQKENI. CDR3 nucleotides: TGTGCCAGCTCACCACGGACCCCTGGCGAGCAGTACTTC. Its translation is CASSPRTPGEQYF. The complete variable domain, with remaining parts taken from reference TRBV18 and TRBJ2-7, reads NAGVMQNPRHLVRRRGQEARLRCSPMKGHSHVYWYRQLPEEGLKFMVYLQKENIIDESGMPKERFSAEFPKEGPSILRIQQVVRGDSAAYFCASSPRTPGEQYFGPGTRLTVT.

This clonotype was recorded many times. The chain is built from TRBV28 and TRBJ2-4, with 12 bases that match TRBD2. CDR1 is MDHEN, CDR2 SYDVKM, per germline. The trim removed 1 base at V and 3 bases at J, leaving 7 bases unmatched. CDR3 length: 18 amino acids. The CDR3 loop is CASSLSASGRDGKNIQYF. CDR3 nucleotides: TGTGCCAGCAGTTTATCGGCTAGCGGGAGGGACGGCAAAAACATTCAGTACTTC.

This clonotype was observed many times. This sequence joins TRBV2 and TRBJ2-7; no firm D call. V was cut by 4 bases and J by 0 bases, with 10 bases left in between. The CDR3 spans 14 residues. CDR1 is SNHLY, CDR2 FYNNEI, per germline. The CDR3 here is CASSVSHSSYEQYF. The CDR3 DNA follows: TGTGCCAGCAGTGTTAGCCACAGCTCCTACGAGCAGTACTTC.

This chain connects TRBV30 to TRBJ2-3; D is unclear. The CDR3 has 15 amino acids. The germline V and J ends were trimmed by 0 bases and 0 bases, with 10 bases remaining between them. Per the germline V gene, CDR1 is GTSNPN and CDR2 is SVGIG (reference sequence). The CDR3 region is CAWSVPAPSTDTQYF. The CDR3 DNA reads TGTGCCTGGAGTGTACCAGCGCCGAGCACAGATACGCAGTATTTT.

CDR3 nucleotides: TGTGCCAGCAGTTTCCCACCCCGGGGGAGGCCCTACAATGAGCAGTTCTTC. Residues: CASSFPPRGRPYNEQFF. J is TRBJ2-1 and V is TRBV28, with D possibly TRBD2 on 6 matching bases. The CDR3 sequence is 17 residues long. Germline CDR1 is MDHEN and CDR2 is SYDVKM. With 3 bases removed from V and 2 bases from J, the gap between germline ends came to 17 bases.

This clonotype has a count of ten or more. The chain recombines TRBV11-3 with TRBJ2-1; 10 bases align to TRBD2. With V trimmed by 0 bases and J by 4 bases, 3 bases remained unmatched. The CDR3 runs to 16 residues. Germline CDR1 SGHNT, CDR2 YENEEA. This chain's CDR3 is CASSLESGRAYNEQFF. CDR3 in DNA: TGTGCCAGCAGCTTAGAGAGCGGGAGGGCGTACAATGAGCAGTTCTTC.

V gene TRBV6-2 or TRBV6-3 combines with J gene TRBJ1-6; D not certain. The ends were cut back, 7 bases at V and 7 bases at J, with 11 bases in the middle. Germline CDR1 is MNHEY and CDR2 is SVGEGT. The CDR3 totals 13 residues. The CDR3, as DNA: TGTGCCAGCACCCTGGACGAAAATTCACCCCTCCACTTT. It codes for CASTLDENSPLHF.

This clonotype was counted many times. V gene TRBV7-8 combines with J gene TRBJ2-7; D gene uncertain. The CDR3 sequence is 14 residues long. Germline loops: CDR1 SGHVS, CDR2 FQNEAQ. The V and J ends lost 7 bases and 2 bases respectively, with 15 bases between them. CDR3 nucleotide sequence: TGTGCCAGCACCCGGCTAGTCGGCGCCTACGAGCAGTACTTC. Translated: CASTRLVGAYEQYF. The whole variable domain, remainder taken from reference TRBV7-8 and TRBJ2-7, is GAGVSQSPRYKVAKRGQDVALRCDPISGHVSLFWYQQALGQGPEFLTYFQNEAQLDKSGLPSDRFFAERPEGSVSTLKIQRTQQEDSAVYLCASTRLVGAYEQYFGPGTRLTVT.

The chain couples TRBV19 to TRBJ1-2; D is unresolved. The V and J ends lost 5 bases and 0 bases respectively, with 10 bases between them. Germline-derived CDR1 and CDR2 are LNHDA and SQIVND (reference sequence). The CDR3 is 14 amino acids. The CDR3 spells CASSLREPNYGYTF. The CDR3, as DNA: TGTGCCAGTAGTTTGAGAGAGCCTAACTATGGCTACACCTTC.

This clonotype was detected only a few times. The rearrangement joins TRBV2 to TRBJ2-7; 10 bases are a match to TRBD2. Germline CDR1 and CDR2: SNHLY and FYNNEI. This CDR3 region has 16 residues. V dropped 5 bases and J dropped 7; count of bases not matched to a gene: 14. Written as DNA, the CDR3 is TGTGCCAGCAGTCTAACGCGGCTAGCGGGAGCGGGAGAGCAGTACTTC. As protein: CASSLTRLAGAGEQYF.

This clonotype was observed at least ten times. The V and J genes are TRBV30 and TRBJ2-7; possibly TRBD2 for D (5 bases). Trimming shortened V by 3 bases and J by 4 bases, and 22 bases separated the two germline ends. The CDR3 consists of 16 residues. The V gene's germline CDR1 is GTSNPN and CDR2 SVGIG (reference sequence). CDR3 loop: CAWSDRTRPARYEQYF. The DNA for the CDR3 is TGTGCCTGGAGCGACCGCACTAGGCCTGCGCGTTACGAGCAGTACTTC.

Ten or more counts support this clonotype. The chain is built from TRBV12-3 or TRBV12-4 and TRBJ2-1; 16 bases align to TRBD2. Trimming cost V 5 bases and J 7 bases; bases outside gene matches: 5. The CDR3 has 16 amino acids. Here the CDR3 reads CASSEPGLAGGNEQFF. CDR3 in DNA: TGTGCCAGCAGTGAACCGGGACTAGCGGGAGGGAATGAGCAGTTCTTC.

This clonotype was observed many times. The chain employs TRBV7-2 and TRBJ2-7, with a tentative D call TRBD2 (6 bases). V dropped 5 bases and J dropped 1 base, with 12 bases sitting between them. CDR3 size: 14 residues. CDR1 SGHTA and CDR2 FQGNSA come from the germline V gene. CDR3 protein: CASSIGRESYEQYF. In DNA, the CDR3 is TGTGCCAGCAGCATCGGACGGGAGTCCTACGAGCAGTACTTC.

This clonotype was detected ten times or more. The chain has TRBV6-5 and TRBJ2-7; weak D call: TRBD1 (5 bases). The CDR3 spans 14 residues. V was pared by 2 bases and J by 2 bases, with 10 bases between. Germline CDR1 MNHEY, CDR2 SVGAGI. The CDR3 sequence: CASSYRDSTYEQYF. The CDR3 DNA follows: TGTGCCAGCAGTTACCGCGACAGCACCTACGAGCAGTACTTC.

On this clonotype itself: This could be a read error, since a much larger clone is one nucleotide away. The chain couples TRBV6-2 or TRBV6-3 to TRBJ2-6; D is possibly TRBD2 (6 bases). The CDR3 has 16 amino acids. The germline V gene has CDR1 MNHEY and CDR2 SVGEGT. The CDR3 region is CASNSRGTSGANILTF. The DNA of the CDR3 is TGTGCCAGCAACTCCCGCGGGACCTCTGGGGCCAACATCCTGACTTTC.

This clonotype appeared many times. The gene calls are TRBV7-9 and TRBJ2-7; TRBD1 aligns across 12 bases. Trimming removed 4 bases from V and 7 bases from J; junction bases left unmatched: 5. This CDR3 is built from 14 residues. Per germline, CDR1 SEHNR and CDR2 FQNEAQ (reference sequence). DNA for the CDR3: TGTGCCAGCAGCTCCGGGACAGGGGGCAATGAGCAGTACTTC. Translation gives CASSSGTGGNEQYF.

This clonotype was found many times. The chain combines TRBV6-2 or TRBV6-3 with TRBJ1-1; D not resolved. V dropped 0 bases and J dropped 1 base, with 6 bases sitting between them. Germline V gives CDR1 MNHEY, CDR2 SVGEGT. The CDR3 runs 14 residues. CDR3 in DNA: TGTGCCAGCAGTTACTCGAATTGGAACACTGAAGCTTTCTTT. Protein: CASSYSNWNTEAFF.

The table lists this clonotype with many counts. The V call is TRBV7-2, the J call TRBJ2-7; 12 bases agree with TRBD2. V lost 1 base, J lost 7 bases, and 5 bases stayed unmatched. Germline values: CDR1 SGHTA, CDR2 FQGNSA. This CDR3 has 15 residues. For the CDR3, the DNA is TGTGCCAGCAGCTTAGGACTAGCGGGAGTGGAAGAGCAGTACTTC. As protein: CASSLGLAGVEEQYF.

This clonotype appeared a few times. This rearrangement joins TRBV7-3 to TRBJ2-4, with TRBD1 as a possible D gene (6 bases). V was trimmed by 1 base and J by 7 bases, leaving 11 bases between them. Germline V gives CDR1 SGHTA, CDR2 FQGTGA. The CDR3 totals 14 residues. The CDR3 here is CASSLIRQGNIQYF. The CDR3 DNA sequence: TGTGCCAGCAGCTTAATAAGGCAGGGGAACATTCAGTACTTC.

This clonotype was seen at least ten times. Written as DNA, the CDR3 is TGTGCCAGCAGTTTAAGTCCTAGCGGGAGGGAGTTCTTC. This codes for CASSLSPSGREFF. The gene calls are TRBV28 and TRBJ2-1; the match to TRBD2 covers 12 bases. Germline CDR1 and CDR2: MDHEN and SYDVKM. J was trimmed by 14 bases and V by 2 bases; bases with no gene match: 4. The CDR3 sequence is 13 residues long.

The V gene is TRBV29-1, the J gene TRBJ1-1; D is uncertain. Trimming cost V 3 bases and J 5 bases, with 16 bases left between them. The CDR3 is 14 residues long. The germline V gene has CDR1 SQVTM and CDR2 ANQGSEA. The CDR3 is CSVEEAGTETEAFF. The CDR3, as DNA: TGCAGCGTTGAGGAGGCCGGAACGGAGACTGAAGCTTTCTTT.

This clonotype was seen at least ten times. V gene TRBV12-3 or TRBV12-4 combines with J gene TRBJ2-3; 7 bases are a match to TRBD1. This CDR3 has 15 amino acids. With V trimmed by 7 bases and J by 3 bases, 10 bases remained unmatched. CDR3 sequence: CASTPQGVMTDTQYF. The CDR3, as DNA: TGTGCCAGCACTCCCCAGGGGGTAATGACAGATACGCAGTATTTT.

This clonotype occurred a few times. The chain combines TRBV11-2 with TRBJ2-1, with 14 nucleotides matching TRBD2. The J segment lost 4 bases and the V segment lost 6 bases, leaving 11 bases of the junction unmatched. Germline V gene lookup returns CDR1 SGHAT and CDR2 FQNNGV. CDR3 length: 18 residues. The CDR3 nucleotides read TGTGCCAGCAGACCCGGACTAGCGGGAGGTCACCGTTACAATGAGCAGTTCTTC. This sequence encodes CASRPGLAGGHRYNEQFF.